Listed below are T cell receptor beta chains from one sample, sequenced in a study of T cells after yellow fever vaccination. TCRdb itself ran the 5' RACE reads through MiXCR, one entry per CDR3 protein. The profile shows around 27,000 distinct CDR3 sequences, approximately 4.4% of them singletons. The specimen was CD8+ T cells sorted from PBMCs, collected 5 days after the yellow fever booster vaccination. Every receptor here comes from a man aged 25-40 years who received the YFV17D yellow fever vaccine. Both conserved end residues are part of each CDR3. A D gene is named only where the DNA matches it firmly. The size field reads once, few, many or a size class.

CDR3nt: TGTGCCAGCAGCTTAAGGACCGGTGGAGAGACCCAGTACTTC
CDR3aa: CASSLRTGGETQYF
v_gene: TRBV7-9
d_gene: .
j_gene: TRBJ2-5
abundance: many

CDR3nt: TGTGCCAGCAGTTACACAGCTCCGGGGGAAAAACTGTTTTTT
CDR3aa: CASSYTAPGEKLFF
v_gene: TRBV6-5
d_gene: .
j_gene: TRBJ1-4
abundance: many

CDR3nt: TGCGCCAGCAGTCAATGTTTGCTAGGGGCGGGAGGGTGCTACTCCTACGAGCAGTACTTC
CDR3aa: CASSQCLLGAGGCYSYEQYF
v_gene: TRBV23-1
d_gene: TRBD2
j_gene: TRBJ2-7
abundance: few

CDR3nt: TGTGCCAGCAGCATCCCTTCGGTGACCCAGTACTTC
CDR3aa: CASSIPSVTQYF
v_gene: TRBV11-2
d_gene: .
j_gene: TRBJ2-5
abundance: many

CDR3nt: TGTGCCAGCAATCCTTGGGGTAGCGGGAGAGGGGGAGAGACCCAGTACTTC
CDR3aa: CASNPWGSGRGGETQYF
v_gene: TRBV6-1
d_gene: TRBD2
j_gene: TRBJ2-5
abundance: many

CDR3nt: TGTGCCAGCAGCTTGGGAGATCCCTCCTACGAGCAGTACTTC
CDR3aa: CASSLGDPSYEQYF
v_gene: TRBV5-8
d_gene: .
j_gene: TRBJ2-7
abundance: many

CDR3nt: TGCAGTGCTAGACTCCTAGCGGGAATGAACACCGGGGAGCTGTTTTTT
CDR3aa: CSARLLAGMNTGELFF
v_gene: TRBV20-1
d_gene: TRBD2
j_gene: TRBJ2-2
abundance: many

CDR3nt: TGCAGTGCTAGAGTCACCGGGACTAGCGGGCCTATGGGTGAGCAGTTCTTC
CDR3aa: CSARVTGTSGPMGEQFF
v_gene: TRBV20-1
d_gene: TRBD2
j_gene: TRBJ2-1
abundance: many

CDR3nt: TGTGCCAGCAGCACGAGACTAGCGGGAGTTGAGACCCAGTACTTC
CDR3aa: CASSTRLAGVETQYF
v_gene: TRBV5-6
d_gene: TRBD2
j_gene: TRBJ2-5
abundance: many

CDR3nt: TGTGCCAGCAGCCCTGTAGCGTACAATGAGCAGTTCTTC
CDR3aa: CASSPVAYNEQFF
v_gene: TRBV7-9
d_gene: .
j_gene: TRBJ2-1
abundance: many

CDR3nt: TGTGCCAGCAGTAACGAATACAGGGGATACGAGCAGTACTTC
CDR3aa: CASSNEYRGYEQYF
v_gene: TRBV7-9
d_gene: TRBD1
j_gene: TRBJ2-7
abundance: few

CDR3nt: TGTGCCAGCGATTGTACTGCCATAGCGGGAGCGCACAATGAGCAGTTCTTC
CDR3aa: CASDCTAIAGAHNEQFF
v_gene: TRBV9
d_gene: TRBD2
j_gene: TRBJ2-1
abundance: many

CDR3nt: TGTGCCAGCAGCGATAGAGATACGCAGTATTTT
CDR3aa: CASSDRDTQYF
v_gene: TRBV6-5
d_gene: .
j_gene: TRBJ2-3
abundance: many

CDR3nt: TGTGCCAGCAGCTTAAGCAACGAGCAGTACTTC
CDR3aa: CASSLSNEQYF
v_gene: TRBV11-1
d_gene: .
j_gene: TRBJ2-7
abundance: many